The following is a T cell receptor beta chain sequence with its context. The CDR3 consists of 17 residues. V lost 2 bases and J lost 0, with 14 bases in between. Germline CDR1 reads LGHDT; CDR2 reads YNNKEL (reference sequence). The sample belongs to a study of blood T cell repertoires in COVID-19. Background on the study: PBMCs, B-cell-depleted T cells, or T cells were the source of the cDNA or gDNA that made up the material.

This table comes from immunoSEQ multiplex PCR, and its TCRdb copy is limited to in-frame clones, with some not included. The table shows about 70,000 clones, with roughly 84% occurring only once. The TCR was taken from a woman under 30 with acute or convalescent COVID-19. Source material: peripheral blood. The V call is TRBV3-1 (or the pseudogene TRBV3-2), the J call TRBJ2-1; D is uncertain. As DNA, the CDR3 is TGTGCCAGCAGCCAAATTCTGACTCGTTCCTCCTACAATGAGCAGTTCTTC. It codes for CASSQILTRSSYNEQFF.